A selection of T cell receptor beta chains follows, all from one sample in a study of T cell responses to AZD1222 COVID-19 vaccine. Using immunoSEQ multiplex PCR, the repertoire was profiled, and TCRdb retains in-frame clones only, with some absent. Altogether more than 150,000 clones are present, 85% to 95% being singletons, with the ten largest covering around 1.5%. The sample was peripheral blood, taken 28 days after the second AZD1222 dose. The receptors were sampled from an adult who received the AZD1222 COVID-19 vaccine. CDR3s include the opening cysteine and the closing phenylalanine or tryptophan. The order of the fields is CDR3 protein, V gene, D gene. D genes are given only for firm matches.

cdr3_aa: CASSQGGVLTYNEQFF; v_call: TRBV3-1/TRBV3-2; d_call: -
cdr3_aa: CASSFRGETQYF; v_call: TRBV11-2; d_call: -
cdr3_aa: CASSSQRGEGEQFF; v_call: TRBV7-3; d_call: TRBD2
cdr3_aa: CASKGDEETQYF; v_call: TRBV2; d_call: -
cdr3_aa: CASTSGRSTDTQYF; v_call: TRBV9; d_call: -
cdr3_aa: CASSPRNILARGSYNSPLHF; v_call: TRBV27; d_call: -
cdr3_aa: CASSSGSSYEQYF; v_call: TRBV28; d_call: -
cdr3_aa: CASSWLPGQGGSGANVLTF; v_call: TRBV5-6; d_call: TRBD1
cdr3_aa: CASSLVAAIEAFF; v_call: TRBV5-1; d_call: -
cdr3_aa: CASSWTSFYEQYF; v_call: TRBV12-3/TRBV12-4; d_call: TRBD2
cdr3_aa: CASSEQAGGYGYTF; v_call: TRBV2; d_call: -
cdr3_aa: CSVGGLYGQFF; v_call: TRBV29-1; d_call: -
cdr3_aa: CASSQVRGATQYF; v_call: TRBV3-1/TRBV3-2; d_call: -
cdr3_aa: CASSLLGLTNNEQFF; v_call: TRBV11-2; d_call: -
cdr3_aa: CASRFSGDGDTQYF; v_call: TRBV13; d_call: -
cdr3_aa: CAIGKQGGFGNTIYF; v_call: TRBV10-3; d_call: -
cdr3_aa: CARTDGVTEAFF; v_call: TRBV27; d_call: -
cdr3_aa: CASSPATNEKLFF; v_call: TRBV18; d_call: -
cdr3_aa: CASSPIATSGRQPQHF; v_call: TRBV18; d_call: -
cdr3_aa: CASSLSGGRTDTQYF; v_call: TRBV27; d_call: -
cdr3_aa: CASSPGQGDGYTF; v_call: TRBV18; d_call: TRBD1
cdr3_aa: CASSSFGGSYNEQFF; v_call: TRBV11-2; d_call: -
cdr3_aa: CASSQYRGRSGYTF; v_call: TRBV3-1/TRBV3-2; d_call: TRBD1
cdr3_aa: CASSFGGYDEQFF; v_call: TRBV7-2; d_call: -
cdr3_aa: CASSLAGVGNTEAFF; v_call: TRBV5-1; d_call: -
cdr3_aa: CASSFAYEQYF; v_call: TRBV7-9; d_call: -
cdr3_aa: CASSFLRVNTEAFF; v_call: TRBV28; d_call: -
cdr3_aa: CASSFSGQGHYTEAFF; v_call: TRBV27; d_call: TRBD1
cdr3_aa: CASSMGTGRETQYF; v_call: TRBV19; d_call: TRBD1
cdr3_aa: CASSQVGGGANWELFF; v_call: TRBV4-1; d_call: TRBD2
cdr3_aa: CASSSYRGALPGEQYF; v_call: TRBV7-6; d_call: TRBD1
cdr3_aa: CASRLKRWTTGNTIYF; v_call: TRBV6-6; d_call: -
cdr3_aa: CASSQGDQLFTDTQYF; v_call: TRBV7-9; d_call: -
cdr3_aa: CASSSGLTYEQYF; v_call: TRBV19; d_call: -
cdr3_aa: CASSLPPAESIGTGELFF; v_call: TRBV3-1/TRBV3-2; d_call: -
cdr3_aa: CASSLGGAGRTDTQYF; v_call: TRBV28; d_call: -
cdr3_aa: CASSFVWESSYNEQFF; v_call: TRBV5-1; d_call: -
cdr3_aa: CASSLPDPNTEAFF; v_call: TRBV5-1; d_call: -
cdr3_aa: CASSEGQGPGFEQYF; v_call: TRBV6-1; d_call: -
cdr3_aa: CASRDRGYTGELFF; v_call: TRBV6-5; d_call: TRBD1
cdr3_aa: CASSPSGDSHYGYTF; v_call: TRBV4-3; d_call: -
cdr3_aa: CASYQGFYYGYTF; v_call: TRBV28; d_call: -
cdr3_aa: CASSLRGATQETQYF; v_call: TRBV7-3; d_call: -
cdr3_aa: CASLRGAEPTSYDEQFF; v_call: TRBV9; d_call: -
cdr3_aa: CASRDRQDQPQHF; v_call: TRBV2; d_call: -
cdr3_aa: CASGEDEQFF; v_call: TRBV11-3; d_call: -
cdr3_aa: CASSLFPLSGRDQPQHF; v_call: TRBV5-5; d_call: -
cdr3_aa: CASSRRTGGEAFF; v_call: TRBV18; d_call: TRBD1
cdr3_aa: CASSMGGTHTEAFF; v_call: TRBV19; d_call: -
cdr3_aa: CASSADRDEAFF; v_call: TRBV6-6; d_call: TRBD1
cdr3_aa: CASSQEALRNLHF; v_call: TRBV3-1/TRBV3-2; d_call: -
cdr3_aa: CASSPNLGRNTEAFF; v_call: TRBV7-3; d_call: -
cdr3_aa: CASSSGTVTDTQYF; v_call: TRBV6-5; d_call: -
cdr3_aa: CASSFRGSGANVLTF; v_call: TRBV5-1; d_call: -
cdr3_aa: CAISRGTGNSPLHF; v_call: TRBV10-3; d_call: -
cdr3_aa: CASSPTGISNSPLHF; v_call: TRBV11-2; d_call: -
cdr3_aa: CASSRPGEEGFF; v_call: TRBV2; d_call: -
cdr3_aa: CASITLRANYGYTF; v_call: TRBV2; d_call: -
cdr3_aa: CASSVVDRVDGYTF; v_call: TRBV19; d_call: TRBD1
cdr3_aa: CATTSRGSLWVTEAFF; v_call: TRBV28; d_call: -